The T cell receptor beta chain described here comes from a study of blood T cell repertoires in COVID-19. The CDR3 runs 12 residues. Germline lookup yields CDR1 LNHDA and CDR2 SQIVND (reference sequence). V was clipped by 3 bases and J by 6 bases, with 3 bases between them. TCRdb's copy holds only in-frame clones and misses some; the assay was immunoSEQ multiplex PCR. The sample contains around 300,000 clones, just under 90% of which appear only once. Source material: PBMCs or T cells enriched from blood (not recorded which). The chain couples TRBV19 to TRBJ1-6, with no clear D. The receptor's source is a woman in her sixties who had recovered from COVID-19. As DNA, the CDR3 is TGTGCCAGTAGTATGAGTAATTCACCCCTCCACTTT. It specifies CASSMSNSPLHF.